This TCR beta chain was profiled in a study of vaccination and CD4 T cells after COVID-19. In the study overall: Blood was drawn a median around 72 days post second dose, range 14 to 241. Study-wide points: Nearly all convalescent vaccine-specific clones, 304 of 307, recognized only SARS-CoV-2 spike.

The sample's treatment: approximately nine-day PBMC culture with coronavirus spike peptide pools or control peptides (ViraFEST assay). Germline-derived CDR1 and CDR2 are DFQATT and SNEGSKA (reference sequence). Trimming pared 2 bases from V and 5 bases from J, leaving 17 bases between. This CDR3 region has 15 residues. Comment on this clonotype: The antigen is unknown.

Scientists ran DNA taken from cultured CD4+ T cells through the Oncomine TCR Beta short-read assay for sequencing. TCRdb re-analysed the PCR reads in MiXCR, keeping a single row per CDR3 protein. The table has approximately 14,000 distinct CDR3 sequences, 55% to 85% seen once. The sequence was obtained from a human donor who had recovered from COVID-19. The rearrangement joins TRBV20-1 to TRBJ2-3; the D gene is possibly TRBD2 (7 bases). The sample taken for sequencing was CD4+ T cells from blood, cultured in vitro. In DNA form, the CDR3 reads TGCAGTGCTAGAAGGTTGGGGGCTAGCGGAGATACGCAGTATTTT. It specifies CSARRLGASGDTQYF.